The 10 T cell receptor beta chains listed next were all sequenced from one sample in a study of T cell repertoires in cytomegalovirus infection. From the reads, TCRdb called clonotypes with MiXCR, one entry per CDR3 protein. The sample contains about 130,000 distinct CDR3 sequences, 32% of which appear only once. Their recognized antigens are unknown. This specimen consisted of CD8+ T cells from cultured PBMCs, obtained from culture after CMV antigen stimulation. The receptors were sampled from a human donor in good health (CMV status not recorded). Some clones in this sample may be carry-over from other donors' samples.

The V and J genes are TRBV25-1 and TRBJ1-2, with D hard to call. The CDR3 is 13 amino acids. Germline V lookup: CDR1 MGHDK, CDR2 SYGVNS. V shed 3 bases and J shed 2 bases, with 7 bases lying between them. CDR3 coding DNA: TGTGCCAGCAGTGATGCCGGAAACTATGGCTACACCTTC. Residues: CASSDAGNYGYTF.

The chain uses TRBV14 and TRBJ1-5, with TRBD1 identical over 10 bases. The CDR3 runs to 14 residues. V lost 4 bases and J lost 5; bases outside the gene matches: 2. Per germline, CDR1 SGHDN and CDR2 FVKESK. The CDR3 loop reads CASSRTGGDQPQHF. Written as DNA, the CDR3 is TGTGCCAGCAGCCGGACAGGGGGGGATCAGCCCCAGCATTTT.

J is TRBJ2-3 and V is TRBV12-3 or TRBV12-4; D gene unclear. The V end was cut by 5 bases, the J end by 2 bases, with 14 bases between. This CDR3 has 15 residues. DNA for the CDR3: TGTGCCAGCAGTCCGTCGCTTCCTAACACAGATACGCAGTATTTT. Its translation is CASSPSLPNTDTQYF.

This clonotype was observed at least ten times. The genes are TRBV9 and TRBJ2-7, with TRBD1 as a possible D gene (6 bases). The length of the CDR3 is 15 residues. Trimming stripped 0 bases from V and 4 bases from J, with 14 bases between. Germline CDR1 SGDLS, CDR2 YYNGEE. Here the CDR3 reads CASSVGKGEGYEQYF. The CDR3 region has the DNA TGTGCCAGCAGCGTAGGGAAGGGGGAAGGATACGAGCAGTACTTC.

Worth noting for this clonotype: Being one base from a much bigger clone, this may be a read error. The rearrangement joins TRBV12-3 or TRBV12-4 to TRBJ1-3, with TRBD1 identical over 8 bases. The CDR3 has 16 residues. The CDR3 loop reads CASSSYPTGAGKTIYF. The CDR3 DNA follows: TGTGCCAGCAGTTCTTACCCGACAGGGGCTGGAAAAACCATATATTTT.

In DNA form, the CDR3 reads TGTGCCAGCAGCAATCTGACAGGGTTTCAGCCCCAGCATTTT. Its translation is CASSNLTGFQPQHF. The chain uses TRBV7-9 and TRBJ1-5, with 7 bases that match TRBD1. Per the germline V gene, CDR1 is SEHNR and CDR2 is FQNEAQ (reference sequence). CDR3 length equals 14 residues. V gave up 5 bases and J gave up 6 bases; unmatched junction bases: 7.

This clonotype was seen a handful of times. The chain has TRBV20-1 and TRBJ2-7, with D uncertain. The germline gives CDR1 DFQATT, CDR2 SNEGSKA (reference sequence). This CDR3 has 14 amino acids. V dropped 6 bases and J dropped 2 bases, with 17 bases sitting between them. The chain's CDR3 is CSASDRSTTYEQYF. The CDR3 DNA is TGCAGTGCCTCCGACCGATCCACAACCTACGAGCAGTACTTC.

The rearrangement uses TRBV7-6 and TRBJ1-1; no reliable D call. Trimming left V 1 base short and J 0 bases short, with 9 bases between. Germline V gene data show CDR1 as SGHVS and CDR2 as FNYEAQ. The CDR3 has 15 residues. The CDR3 loop is CASSLVAGLNTEAFF. The CDR3 DNA reads as TGTGCCAGCAGCTTAGTTGCGGGATTGAACACTGAAGCTTTCTTT.

The rearrangement links TRBV6-8 to TRBJ2-2, with 10 bases aligning to TRBD1. With 7 bases clipped from V and 4 bases from J, the junction kept 6 bases outside the gene matches. Germline V gene sequence: CDR1 MNHGY, CDR2 SAAAGT. The CDR3 spans 15 residues. DNA for the CDR3: TGTGCCAGCAACCGGGACAGGGGAGGCACCGGGGAGCTGTTTTTT. Amino acid sequence: CASNRDRGGTGELFF.

This clonotype has a handful of counts. The V gene is TRBV7-6, the J gene TRBJ2-3; D possibly corresponds to TRBD2 (7 bases). Germline loops: CDR1 SGHVS, CDR2 FNYEAQ. V shed 5 bases and J shed 2 bases, with 11 bases lying between them. There are 14 residues in the CDR3. CDR3 DNA: TGTGCCAGCAGCCCGGGGGGCCCCACAGATACGCAGTATTTT. Amino acids: CASSPGGPTDTQYF.